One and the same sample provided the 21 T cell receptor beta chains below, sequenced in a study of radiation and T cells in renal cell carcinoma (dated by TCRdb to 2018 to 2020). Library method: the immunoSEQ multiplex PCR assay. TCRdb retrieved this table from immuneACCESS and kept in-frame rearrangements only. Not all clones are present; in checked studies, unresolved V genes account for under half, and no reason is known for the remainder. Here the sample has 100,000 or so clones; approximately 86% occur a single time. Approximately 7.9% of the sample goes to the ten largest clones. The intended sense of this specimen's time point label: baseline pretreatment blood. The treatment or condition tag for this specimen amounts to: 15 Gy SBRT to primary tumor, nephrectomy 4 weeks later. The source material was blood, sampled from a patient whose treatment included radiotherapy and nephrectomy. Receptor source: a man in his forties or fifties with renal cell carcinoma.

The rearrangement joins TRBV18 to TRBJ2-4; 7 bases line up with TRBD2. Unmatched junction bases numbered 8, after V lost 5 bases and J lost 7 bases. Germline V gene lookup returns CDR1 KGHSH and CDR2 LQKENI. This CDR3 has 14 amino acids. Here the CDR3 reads CASSTGTTDNIQYF. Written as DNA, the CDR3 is TGTGCCAGCTCAACCGGGACTACTGATAACATTCAGTACTTC. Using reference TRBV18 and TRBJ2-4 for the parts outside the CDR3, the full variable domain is NAGVMQNPRHLVRRRGQEARLRCSPMKGHSHVYWYRQLPEEGLKFMVYLQKENIIDESGMPKERFSAEFPKEGPSILRIQQVVRGDSAAYFCASSTGTTDNIQYFGAGTRLSVL.

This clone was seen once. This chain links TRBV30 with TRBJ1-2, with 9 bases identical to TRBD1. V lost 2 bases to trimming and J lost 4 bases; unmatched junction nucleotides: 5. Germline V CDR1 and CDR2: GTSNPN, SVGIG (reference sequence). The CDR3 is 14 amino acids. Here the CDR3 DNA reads TGTGCCTGGAGTCCCGGGACAGGGTCCTATGGCTACACCTTC. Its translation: CAWSPGTGSYGYTF.

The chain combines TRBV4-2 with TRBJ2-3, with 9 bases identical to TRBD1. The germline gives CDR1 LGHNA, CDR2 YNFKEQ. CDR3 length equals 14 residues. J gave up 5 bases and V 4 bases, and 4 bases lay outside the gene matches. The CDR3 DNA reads TGTGCCAGCAGCCTCCGGACAGGGGAAGATACGCAGTATTTT. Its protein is CASSLRTGEDTQYF.

The CDR3 protein is CASSLTPLGANTGELFF. CDR3 DNA: TGCGCCAGCAGCTTGACCCCCCTAGGGGCGAACACCGGGGAGCTGTTTTTT. V usage is TRBV5-1 and J usage is TRBJ2-2; D perhaps matches TRBD1 (5 bases). The CDR3 spans 17 residues. V was trimmed by 1 base and J by 0 bases, leaving 13 bases between them. The germline V gene has CDR1 SGHRS and CDR2 YFSETQ.

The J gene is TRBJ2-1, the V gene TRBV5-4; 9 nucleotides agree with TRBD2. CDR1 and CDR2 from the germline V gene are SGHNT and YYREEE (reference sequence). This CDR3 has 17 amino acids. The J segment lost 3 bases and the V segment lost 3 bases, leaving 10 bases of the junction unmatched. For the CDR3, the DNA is TGTGCCAGCAGCTCCCTTAATCGACTAGCGGTCTACAATGAGCAGTTCTTC. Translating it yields CASSSLNRLAVYNEQFF.

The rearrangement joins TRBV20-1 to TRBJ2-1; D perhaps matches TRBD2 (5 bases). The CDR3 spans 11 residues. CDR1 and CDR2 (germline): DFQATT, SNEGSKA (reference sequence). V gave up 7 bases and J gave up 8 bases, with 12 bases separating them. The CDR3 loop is CSGQVGDEQFF. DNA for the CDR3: TGCAGTGGGCAGGTCGGGGATGAGCAGTTCTTC.

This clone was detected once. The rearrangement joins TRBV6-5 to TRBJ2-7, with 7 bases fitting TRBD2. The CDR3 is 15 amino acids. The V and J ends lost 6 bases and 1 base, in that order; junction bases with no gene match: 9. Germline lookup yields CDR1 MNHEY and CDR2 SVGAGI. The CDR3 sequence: CASRMGGSESYEQYF. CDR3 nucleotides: TGTGCCAGCAGAATGGGCGGGAGTGAGTCCTACGAGCAGTACTTC.

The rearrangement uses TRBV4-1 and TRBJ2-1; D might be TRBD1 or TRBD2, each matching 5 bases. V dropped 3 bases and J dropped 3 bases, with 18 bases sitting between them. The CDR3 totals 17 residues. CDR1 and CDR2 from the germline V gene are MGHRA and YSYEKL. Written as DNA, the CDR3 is TGCGCCAGCAGCCAGAGACTCGACAGAGGGCTCTACAATGAGCAGTTCTTC. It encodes CASSQRLDRGLYNEQFF.

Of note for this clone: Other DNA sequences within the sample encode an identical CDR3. CDR3 in amino acids: CASSYSRGSNQPQHF. CDR3 nucleotides: TGTGCCAGCAGTTATAGTCGGGGGAGCAATCAGCCCCAGCATTTT. The chain carries TRBV6-5 and TRBJ1-5; tentative D call: TRBD1 (5 bases). Germline loops: CDR1 MNHEY, CDR2 SVGAGI. This CDR3 comprises 15 residues. Trimming removed 3 bases from V and 1 base from J, with 10 bases in between.

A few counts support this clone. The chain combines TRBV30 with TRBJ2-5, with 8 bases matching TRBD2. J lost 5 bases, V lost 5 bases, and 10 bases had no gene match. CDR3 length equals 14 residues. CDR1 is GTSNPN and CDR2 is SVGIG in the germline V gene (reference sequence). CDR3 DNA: TGTGCCTGGGGTAGCGGGGCAACGCGGGAGACCCAGTACTTC. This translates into CAWGSGATRETQYF. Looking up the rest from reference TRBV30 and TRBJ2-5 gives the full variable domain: SQTIHQWPATLVQPVGSPLSLECTVEGTSNPNLYWYRQAAGRGLQLLFYSVGIGQISSEVPQNLSASRPQDRQFILSSKKLLLSDSGFYLCAWGSGATRETQYFGPGTRLLVL.

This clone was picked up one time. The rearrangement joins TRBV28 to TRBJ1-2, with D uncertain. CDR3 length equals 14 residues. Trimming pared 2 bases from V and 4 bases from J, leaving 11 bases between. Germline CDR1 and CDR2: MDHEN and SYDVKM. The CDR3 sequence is CASSLRGVFYGYTF. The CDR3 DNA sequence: TGTGCCAGCAGTTTACGTGGGGTGTTCTATGGCTACACCTTC.

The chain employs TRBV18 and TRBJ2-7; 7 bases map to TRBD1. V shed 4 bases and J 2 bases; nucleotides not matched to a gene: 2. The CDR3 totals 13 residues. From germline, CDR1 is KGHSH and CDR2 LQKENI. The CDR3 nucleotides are TGTGCCAGCTCACGACAGGGCCCCTACGAGCAGTACTTC. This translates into CASSRQGPYEQYF. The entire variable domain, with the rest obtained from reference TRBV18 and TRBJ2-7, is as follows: NAGVMQNPRHLVRRRGQEARLRCSPMKGHSHVYWYRQLPEEGLKFMVYLQKENIIDESGMPKERFSAEFPKEGPSILRIQQVVRGDSAAYFCASSRQGPYEQYFGPGTRLTVT.

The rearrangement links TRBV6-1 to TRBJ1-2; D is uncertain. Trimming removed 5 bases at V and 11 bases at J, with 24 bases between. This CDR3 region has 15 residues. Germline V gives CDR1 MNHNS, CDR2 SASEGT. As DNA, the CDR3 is TGTGCCAGCAGTTGGCCCCGGTACCCAACCGTCTGGTACACCTTC. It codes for CASSWPRYPTVWYTF.

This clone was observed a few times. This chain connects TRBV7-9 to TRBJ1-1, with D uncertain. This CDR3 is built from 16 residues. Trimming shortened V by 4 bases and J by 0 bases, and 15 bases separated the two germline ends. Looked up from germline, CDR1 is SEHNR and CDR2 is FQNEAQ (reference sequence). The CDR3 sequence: CASSSSEGYMNTEAFF. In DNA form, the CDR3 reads TGTGCCAGCAGCTCAAGTGAGGGTTACATGAACACTGAAGCTTTCTTT.

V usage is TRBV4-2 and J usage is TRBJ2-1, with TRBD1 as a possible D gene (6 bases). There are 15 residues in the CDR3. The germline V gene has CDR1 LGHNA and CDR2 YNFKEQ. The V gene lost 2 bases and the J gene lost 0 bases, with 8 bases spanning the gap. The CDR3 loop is CASSQTGSSYNEQFF. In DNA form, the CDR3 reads TGTGCCAGCAGCCAAACAGGGAGCTCCTACAATGAGCAGTTCTTC.

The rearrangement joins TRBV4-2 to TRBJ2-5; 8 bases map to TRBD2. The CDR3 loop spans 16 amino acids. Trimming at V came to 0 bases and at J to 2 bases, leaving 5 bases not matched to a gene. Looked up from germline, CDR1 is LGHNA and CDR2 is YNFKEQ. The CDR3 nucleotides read TGTGCCAGCAGCCAAGAACCGCTAGCGGGTCAAGAGACCCAGTACTTC. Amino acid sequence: CASSQEPLAGQETQYF.

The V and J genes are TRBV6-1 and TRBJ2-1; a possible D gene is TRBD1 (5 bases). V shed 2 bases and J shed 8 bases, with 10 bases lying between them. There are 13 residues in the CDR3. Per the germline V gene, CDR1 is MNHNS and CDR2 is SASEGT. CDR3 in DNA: TGTGCCAGCAGTGAACTGGGGCCCGATGAGCAGTTCTTC. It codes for CASSELGPDEQFF.

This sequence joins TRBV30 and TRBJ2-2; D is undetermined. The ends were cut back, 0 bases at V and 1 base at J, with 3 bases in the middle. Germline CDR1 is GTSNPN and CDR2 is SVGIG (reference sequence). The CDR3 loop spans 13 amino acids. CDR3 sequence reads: CAWSVGNTGELFF. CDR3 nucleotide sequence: TGTGCCTGGAGTGTAGGGAACACCGGGGAGCTGTTTTTT.

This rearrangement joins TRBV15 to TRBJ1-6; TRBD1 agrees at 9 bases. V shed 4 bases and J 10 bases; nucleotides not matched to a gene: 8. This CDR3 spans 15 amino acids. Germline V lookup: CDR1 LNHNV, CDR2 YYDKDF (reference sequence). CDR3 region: CATSNRGLPGSPLHF. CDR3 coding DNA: TGTGCCACCAGCAACAGGGGGCTGCCGGGGTCACCCCTCCACTTT.

The CDR3 sequence is CASRLWGTEAFF. CDR3 sequence (DNA): TGTGCCAGCAGGCTCTGGGGCACTGAAGCTTTCTTT. The chain combines TRBV2 with TRBJ1-1, with D unresolved. The CDR3 runs to 12 residues. Germline loops: CDR1 SNHLY, CDR2 FYNNEI. Trimming stripped 6 bases from V and 4 bases from J, with 9 bases between.

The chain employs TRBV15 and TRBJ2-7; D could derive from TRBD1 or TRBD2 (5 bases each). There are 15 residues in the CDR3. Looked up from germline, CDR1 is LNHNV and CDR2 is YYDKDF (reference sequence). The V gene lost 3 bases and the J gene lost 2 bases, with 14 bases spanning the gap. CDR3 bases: TGTGCCACCAGCAGTGACCGGGACCGTCCCTACGAGCAGTACTTC. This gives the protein CATSSDRDRPYEQYF.